Here is one T cell receptor (beta chain) with its context. What it binds is unknown. The PCR made use of 60 Vbeta and 13 Jbeta primers. TCRdb keeps only in-frame clones here, not all; method: immunoSEQ multiplex PCR. The sample yields about 120,000 clones, 81% seen once. Trimming shortened V by 0 bases and J by 10 bases, and 19 bases separated the two germline ends. This CDR3 region has 16 residues. From germline, CDR1 is MNHNS and CDR2 SASEGT. These data are taken from a study of cytomegalovirus exposure and HLA in healthy donors. The wider study: Early on, a data release was issued that held roughly 84 million unique TCRs from HLA-typed donors.

Study-wide findings and caveats: In a later analysis, HLA-associated beta chains showed higher expansion and lower generation probabilities than comparable chains.

The source material was PBMCs. This sequence joins TRBV6-1 and TRBJ2-1, with a possible D match to TRBD2 (6 bases). The sequence was collected from a middle-aged woman in good health and CMV-seronegative. CDR3 bases: TGTGCCAGCAGTGAAGCGCTCCCCCGCGGGGACGGGGAGCAGTTCTTC. Its translation: CASSEALPRGDGEQFF.